This T cell receptor (beta chain) is drawn from a study of T cells in Graves' hyperthyroidism and ophthalmopathy. Turning to the study itself: Blood was drawn when the patient was first diagnosed and still untreated. Findings and caveats of the study: Blood samples included most of the expanded thyroid clonotypes exceeding 0.001.

Only a few counts were recorded for this clonotype. Antigen unknown. The CDR3 loop spans 13 amino acids. V dropped 7 bases and J dropped 7; count of bases not matched to a gene: 6. Patients between 18 and 65 years old had hyperthyroidism, newly diagnosed and lasting under 2 months. Lactation, pregnancy, other autoimmune disease or uncontrolled infection excluded patients. The TCR beta CDR3 regions underwent amplification using RNA transcripts as the source. First-round RT-PCR targeting the TCR CDR3 was performed with the HTBI primer set. TCRdb recomputed calls from the multiplex PCR reads with MiXCR, one row per CDR3 protein. The sample records 300,000 to 400,000 distinct CDR3 sequences, 15% to 20% being singletons.

The rearrangement joins TRBV12-3 or TRBV12-4 to TRBJ2-2; 7 bases line up with TRBD1. This receptor was obtained from a woman in her forties or fifties with Graves' hyperthyroidism. Sequenced: blood. CDR3 sequence: CASKGGAIGELFF. The CDR3 bases are TGTGCCAGCAAAGGGGGCGCGATCGGGGAGCTGTTTTTT.